The entry below describes one T cell receptor (beta chain). Its antigen is unknown. The data were taken from a study of T cells in Graves' hyperthyroidism and ophthalmopathy. Study-level background: The blood sample was taken at first diagnosis, before treatment began.

CDR1 MNHEY and CDR2 SMNVEV come from the germline V gene (reference sequence). This CDR3 comprises 11 residues. Trimming took 6 bases from V and 5 from J, leaving 4 bases between them. Findings of the study overall: Most thyroid clonotypes expanded above 0.001 were also detected in blood.

Researchers amplified the TCR beta CDR3 regions from RNA transcripts. TCR CDR3 underwent first-round RT-PCR with the HTBI primer set. TCRdb called the multiplex PCR reads again in MiXCR, with one record for every CDR3 protein. The sample has about 320,000 distinct CDR3 sequences; approximately 15% are singletons. When ophthalmopathy did not progress within 18 months, Graves' hyperthyroidism was considered stable. The patients, who ranged from 18 to 65 in age, presented with newly diagnosed hyperthyroidism lasting under 2 months. The sequencing sample was made of blood. This TCR was recovered from a man under 40 with Graves' hyperthyroidism. V gene TRBV27 combines with J gene TRBJ1-4; D is uncertain. The DNA for the CDR3 is TGTGCCAGCAGGGGAAATGAAAAACTGTTTTTT. Protein: CASRGNEKLFF.